This is a list of T cell receptor beta chains from one sample in a study of blood T cell repertoires in COVID-19. Produced via immunoSEQ multiplex PCR; TCRdb's table is partial and in-frame only. The table includes roughly 250,000 clones, roughly 85% detected once. The specimen was PBMCs or T cells enriched from blood (not recorded which). The origin of the receptors is a woman aged 50 to 60 who had recovered from COVID-19. The CDR3 runs from the conserved cysteine through the conserved F or W. The D gene is left open where the match is weak. Size tells how often a clone was seen (once, few, many) or the class of an expanded clone, and some rows leave it out.

>TRBV12-5|TRBJ1-1|NA|NA
CASGLRVGLFTEAFF
TGTGCTAGTGGTTTAAGGGTTGGACTATTCACTGAAGCTTTCTTT
>TRBV9|TRBJ1-2|NA|once
CASSPSGALVAGYTF
TGTGCCAGCAGCCCAAGCGGGGCCCTGGTCGCTGGCTACACCTTC
>TRBV28|TRBJ2-2|NA|once
CASSLAGENTGELFF
TGTGCCAGCAGTTTGGCAGGGGAGAACACCGGGGAGCTGTTTTTT
>TRBV3-1/TRBV3-2|TRBJ2-7|NA|NA
CASSPRGAAGEQYF
TGTGCCAGCAGCCCCCGGGGAGCCGCAGGCGAGCAGTACTTC
>TRBV23-1|TRBJ1-4|TRBD1|NA
CASSQSRTGGAPNEKLFF
TGCGCCAGCAGTCAATCCCGGACAGGGGGCGCCCCGAATGAAAAACTGTTTTTT
>TRBV7-9|TRBJ2-1|TRBD2|NA
CASSTSLAGDREQFF
TGTGCCAGCAGCACCTCACTAGCGGGAGATCGGGAGCAGTTCTTC
>TRBV27|TRBJ1-2|NA|NA
CASSAAPHRDGYTF
TGTGCCAGCAGTGCGGCCCCCCACAGGGATGGCTACACCTTC
>TRBV28|TRBJ1-4|TRBD1|once
CAKQGTNEKLFF
TGTGCCAAACAGGGGACTAATGAAAAACTGTTTTTT
>TRBV3-1/TRBV3-2|TRBJ2-2|NA|once
CASSQERDTGELFF
TGTGCCAGCAGCCAAGAACGGGACACCGGGGAGCTGTTTTTT
>TRBV6-5|TRBJ1-5|NA|NA
CASGMGSGAQHF
TGTGCCAGCGGGATGGGAAGCGGGGCCCAGCATTTT